This T cell receptor (beta chain) was captured in a study of T cell clonotyping in hematopoietic cell transplantation listed by TCRdb under 2021. For the wider study: Pretransplant recipient samples were obtained after cytoreduction. In the study, more than 120 blood samples were gathered from roughly 40 consecutive transplant recipients and their related donors. Patients were recruited between late 2015 and January 2017 and followed until late 2020 or death. The research as a whole found: Just a small fraction of recipient repertoires overlapped with donor repertoires, and more than 95% appeared de novo at the given depth. Recipient TCR diversity fell after transplant, with pathologically expanded clonotypes rising progressively from day 30 to day 180. Broader posttransplant TCR repertoire diversity was predicted by donor and pretransplant recipient Inverse Simpson Index values. The sample size was limited, and because cells were not sorted, the contributions of CD4 and CD8 repertoires could not be separated.

As concerns this clone: What antigen it recognizes has not been identified. No base-level quality is on record; no much larger clone is a single base apart.

TCR beta CDR3 regions were amplified from genomic DNA with the immunoSEQ assay, a bias-controlled multiplex PCR using V- and J-specific primers. In a second PCR step, a proprietary barcode and Illumina adapter sequences were attached to the CDR3 amplicons. An Illumina MiSeq instrument was used to sequence the CDR3 libraries. In the paper's pipeline: Export and quality control were handled in immunoSEQ Analyzer 3.0, while downstream analyses relied on R Bioconductor and Immunarch. Repertoire metrics were calculated using only productive rearrangements within the normalized downsampled data set. Clonotypes larger than 5 templates in the normalized cohort were defined as pathologically expanded. Repertoire diversity was measured with the Inverse Simpson Index. To capture all clonotypes, the CMV-specificity analyses were run on the non-normalized data set. This is the immuneACCESS table as TCRdb keeps it, with only in-frame sequences that have V and J called. A part of the clones is gone; compared with another copy, unresolved V genes explain less than half, and the rest is unexplained. V, J and clone size are taken as reported in that table, and D and trimming were inferred from the DNA itself. This sample gives some 11,000 clones in total; about 92% of them show up just once. Of the sample, approximately 13% falls within the top ten clones.

The sample's time point label is to be understood as: recipient sample about 28 days before transplant, after cytoreduction. Blood samples were obtained from recipients approximately 28 days before transplant and at days 30, 100 and 180 after transplant. Nuclei Lysis Solution was used to extract genomic DNA from fresh or cryopreserved unfractionated peripheral blood mononuclear cells. The input for sequencing was peripheral blood mononuclear cells, taken before stem cell transplant. This sequence originates from a woman aged 40 to 49 with acute myeloid leukemia. Some clones in this sample may be carry-over from other donors' samples.

The CDR3 protein is CASSVVGGSGGYTF. The nucleotides are TGTGCCAGCAGCGTAGTAGGGGGCAGCGGTGGCTACACCTTC. The rearranged chain carries TRBV9 and TRBJ1-2; TRBD1 lines up with 7 middle nucleotides. The CDR3 covers 14 residues, taking in both the cysteine and the phenylalanine. Only the CDR3 portion is preserved as DNA: 42 bases, with reading frame beginning at the first base. For CDR1 and CDR2, the germline V gene lists SGDLS and YYNGEE. Compared with germline, V lacks 0 bases and J lacks 7 bases; bases without a gene match: 6.